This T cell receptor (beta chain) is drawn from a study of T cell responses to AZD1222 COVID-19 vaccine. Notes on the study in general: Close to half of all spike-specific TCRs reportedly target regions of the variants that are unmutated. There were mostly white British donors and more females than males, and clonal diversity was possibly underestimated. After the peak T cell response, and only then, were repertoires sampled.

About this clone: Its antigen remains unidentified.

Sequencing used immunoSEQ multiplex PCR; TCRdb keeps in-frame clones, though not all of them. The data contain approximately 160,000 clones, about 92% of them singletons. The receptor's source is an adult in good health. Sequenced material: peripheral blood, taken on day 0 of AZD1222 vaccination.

The CDR3 loop reads CASSAPGTGLGYTF. CDR3 nucleotide sequence: TGTGCCAGCAGTGCCCCCGGGACAGGGCTTGGCTACACCTTC. The V call is TRBV28, the J call TRBJ1-2, with 9 bases aligning to TRBD1. Germline CDR1 MDHEN, CDR2 SYDVKM. V shed 5 bases, J shed 7 bases, and the junction held 8 bases outside the gene matches. The CDR3 is made up of 14 amino acids.